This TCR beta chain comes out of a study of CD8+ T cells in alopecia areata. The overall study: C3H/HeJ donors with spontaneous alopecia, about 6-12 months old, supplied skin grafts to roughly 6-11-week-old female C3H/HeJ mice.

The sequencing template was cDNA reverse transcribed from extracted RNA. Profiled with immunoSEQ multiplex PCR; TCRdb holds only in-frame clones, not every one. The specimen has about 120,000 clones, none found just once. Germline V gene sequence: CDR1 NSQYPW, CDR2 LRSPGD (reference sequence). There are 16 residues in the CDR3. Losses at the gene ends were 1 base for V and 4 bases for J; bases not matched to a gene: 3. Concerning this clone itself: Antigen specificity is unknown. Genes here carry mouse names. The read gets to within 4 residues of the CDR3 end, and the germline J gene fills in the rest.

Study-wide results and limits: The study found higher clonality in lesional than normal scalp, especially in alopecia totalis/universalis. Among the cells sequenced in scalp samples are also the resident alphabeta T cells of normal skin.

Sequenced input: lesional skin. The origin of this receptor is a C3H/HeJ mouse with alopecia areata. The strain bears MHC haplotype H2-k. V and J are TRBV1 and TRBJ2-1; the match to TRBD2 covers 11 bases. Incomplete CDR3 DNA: TGCACCTGCAGTGCAGTGGACTGGGGGGTTTATGCT. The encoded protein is CTCSAVDWGVYA. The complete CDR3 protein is CTCSAVDWGVYAEQFF.